What follows are 27 T cell receptor beta chains derived from one specimen sequenced in a study of beta chain features in type 1 diabetes. These receptors' antigens are unknown. Study-wide findings and caveats: Moderately but significantly shorter TCRB CDR3s were found in Type 1 diabetes patients in all four CD4+ subsets.

Every isolated RNA sample was fully reverse transcribed, so sequencing captured expressed TCRB transcripts. Libraries were prepared by immunoSEQ multiplex PCR; TCRdb keeps only in-frame clonotypes and omits some of them. The sample holds around 30,000 clones; roughly 61% are singletons and the top ten take around 2.5%. The sample comprised Tregs from blood. The source is a woman in her twenties or thirties with type 1 diabetes.

This clone was counted only a few times. The chain has TRBV6-5 and TRBJ2-3; TRBD1 aligns across 10 bases. The CDR3 extends over 15 amino acids. The V gene's germline CDR1 is MNHEY and CDR2 SVGAGI. With V trimmed by 6 bases and J by 4 bases, 7 bases remained unmatched. The CDR3 bases are TGTGCCAGCAGACTAGACGGACAGGGGGCAGATACGCAGTATTTT. It translates to CASRLDGQGADTQYF.

The V call is TRBV18, the J call TRBJ2-1, with 11 bases lining up with TRBD2. V was pared by 3 bases and J by 5 bases, with 6 bases of the junction left unmatched. The CDR3 runs 16 residues. Germline V gene lookup returns CDR1 KGHSH and CDR2 LQKENI. The CDR3 DNA reads as TGTGCCAGCTCACCCCTTAGCGGGAGGGCCGACAATGAGCAGTTCTTC. Its protein is CASSPLSGRADNEQFF.

This chain's CDR3 is CASSLAAEQYF. CDR3 bases: TGTGCCAGCAGCTTAGCGGCCGAGCAGTACTTC. The rearrangement joins TRBV7-8 to TRBJ2-7; D uncertain. The CDR3 spans 11 residues. The V end lost 0 bases, the J end lost 6 bases, and 3 bases lay between the germline ends. Germline lookup yields CDR1 SGHVS and CDR2 FQNEAQ.

The V and J genes are TRBV7-9 and TRBJ2-4; 12 bases align to TRBD2. Germline V gives CDR1 SEHNR, CDR2 FQNEAQ (reference sequence). This CDR3 contains 19 residues. Unmatched junction bases numbered 13, after V lost 3 bases and J lost 4 bases. This CDR3 reads CASSFGTSGRGREKNIQYF. The DNA for the CDR3 is TGTGCCAGCAGCTTCGGGACTAGCGGGCGCGGTCGGGAAAAAAACATTCAGTACTTC.

The V gene is TRBV5-1, the J gene TRBJ1-2, with a tentative D call TRBD1 (5 bases). CDR1 is SGHRS, CDR2 YFSETQ, per germline. The CDR3 is 15 amino acids. The V gene lost 1 base and the J gene lost 3 bases, with 13 bases spanning the gap. CDR3 in DNA: TGCGCCAGCAGCTTGATGGGGGAGGGTGACTATGGCTACACCTTC. Translated, it gives CASSLMGEGDYGYTF.

The CDR3 loop is CASRYGSAGGDIQYF. The CDR3 nucleotides read TGTGCCAGCAGATATGGATCGGCGGGCGGAGACATTCAGTACTTC. The J gene is TRBJ2-4, the V gene TRBV6-1; tentative D call: TRBD2 (5 bases). CDR1 MNHNS and CDR2 SASEGT come from the germline V gene. V was pared by 6 bases and J by 8 bases, with 20 bases between. The CDR3 extends over 15 amino acids.

The rearrangement joins TRBV29-1 to TRBJ2-5, with 9 positions matching TRBD2. V lost 4 bases to trimming and J lost 2 bases; unmatched junction nucleotides: 8. The CDR3 totals 15 residues. The germline CDR1 and CDR2 sequences are SQVTM and ANQGSEA. CDR3 residues: CSVARTSARQETQYF. As DNA, the CDR3 is TGCAGCGTTGCCCGGACTAGCGCTAGACAAGAGACCCAGTACTTC.

This chain connects TRBV7-9 to TRBJ2-1, with 11 bases aligning to TRBD2. The ends lost 6 bases at V and 7 bases at J; junction bases unmatched: 11. Germline-derived CDR1 and CDR2 are SEHNR and FQNEAQ (reference sequence). The CDR3 runs 16 residues. CDR3 sequence reads: CASSSWGTSGRNEQFF. The CDR3 bases are TGTGCCAGCAGTTCTTGGGGAACTAGCGGGAGAAATGAGCAGTTCTTC.

This clone was counted once. The rearrangement uses TRBV2 and TRBJ1-4, with TRBD1 matching over 7 bases. This CDR3 has 16 residues. Germline CDR1 reads SNHLY; CDR2 reads FYNNEI. V was pared by 8 bases and J by 0 bases, with 9 bases of the junction left unmatched. In DNA, the CDR3 is TGTGCCAGCTGCAACCGGGACAGTGCAACTAATGAAAAACTGTTTTTT. Its translation: CASCNRDSATNEKLFF. Full variable domain (remainder filled in from reference TRBV2 and TRBJ1-4): EPEVTQTPSHQVTQMGQEVILRCVPISNHLYFYWYRQILGQKVEFLVSFYNNEISEKSEIFDDQFSVERPDGSNFTLKIRSTKLEDSAMYFCASCNRDSATNEKLFFGSGTQLSVL.

The chain employs TRBV29-1 and TRBJ2-1; 9 bases are shared with TRBD1. Germline CDR1 and CDR2: SQVTM and ANQGSEA. The junction had 7 bases not matched to a gene; V was cut back by 6 bases and J by 4 bases. The CDR3 sequence is 14 residues long. CDR3 in amino acids: CSVTDRGRYNEQFF. In nucleotides, the CDR3 is TGCAGCGTGACGGACAGGGGCAGATACAATGAGCAGTTCTTC.

The J gene is TRBJ2-1, the V gene TRBV7-3; TRBD2 agrees at 9 bases. Germline lookup yields CDR1 SGHTA and CDR2 FQGTGA. The V gene end was trimmed by 5 bases and the J gene end by 8 bases; junction bases not matched to a gene: 4. The CDR3 consists of 13 residues. This CDR3 reads CASSRGLAHEQFF. The CDR3 DNA reads as TGTGCCAGCAGCAGGGGACTAGCTCATGAGCAGTTCTTC.

V usage is TRBV7-6 and J usage is TRBJ2-6; D is ambiguous. Germline CDR1 SGHVS, CDR2 FNYEAQ. This CDR3 is built from 15 residues. The V end lost 5 bases, the J end lost 1 base, and 9 bases lay between the germline ends. The CDR3 nucleotides read TGTGCCAGCAGCCAACAGCCTTCTGGGGCCAACGTCCTGACTTTC. It translates to CASSQQPSGANVLTF. Drawing the rest from reference TRBV7-6 and TRBJ2-6, the complete variable domain is GAGVSQSPRYKVTKRGQDVALRCDPISGHVSLYWYRQALGQGPEFLTYFNYEAQQDKSGLPNDRFSAERPEGSISTLTIQRTEQRDSAMYRCASSQQPSGANVLTFGAGSRLTVL.

The chain links TRBV6-6 to TRBJ1-1, with TRBD1 identical over 8 bases. J was trimmed by 4 bases and V by 4 bases; bases with no gene match: 8. The CDR3 sequence is 15 residues long. Per the germline V gene, CDR1 is MNHNY and CDR2 is SVGAGI (reference sequence). CDR3 region: CASSSRGRGVTEAFF. CDR3 sequence (DNA): TGTGCCAGCAGTTCCAGGGGGCGCGGCGTCACTGAAGCTTTCTTT.

This chain links TRBV30 with TRBJ1-2, with D tentatively TRBD1 (6 bases). Per germline, CDR1 GTSNPN and CDR2 SVGIG (reference sequence). V was pared by 6 bases and J by 1 base, with 18 bases between. The CDR3 has 15 amino acids. The CDR3 bases are TGTGCCTGCCGACAGGCCCGTTTTTTTAACTATGGCTACACCTTC. Its translation is CACRQARFFNYGYTF.

The chain has TRBV27 and TRBJ2-3, with TRBD2 matching 11 bases. The germline CDR1 and CDR2 sequences are MNHEY and SMNVEV (reference sequence). The V gene end was trimmed by 5 bases and the J gene end by 4 bases; junction bases not matched to a gene: 11. The CDR3 has 17 amino acids. Here the CDR3 reads CASSPLLAGGSPDTQYF. The DNA for the CDR3 is TGTGCCAGCAGTCCCCTTTTAGCGGGAGGGTCTCCAGATACGCAGTATTTT.

This rearrangement joins TRBV6-1 to TRBJ2-3; 11 bases are a match to TRBD2. CDR3 length: 14 residues. Germline V gene lookup returns CDR1 MNHNS and CDR2 SASEGT. The V gene end was trimmed by 9 bases and the J gene end by 4 bases; junction bases not matched to a gene: 6. The chain's CDR3 is CASSGRAGPDTQYF. As DNA, the CDR3 is TGTGCCAGTAGCGGGAGGGCCGGGCCAGATACGCAGTATTTT.

The rearrangement links TRBV28 to TRBJ1-4; D might be TRBD1 (6 bases). The CDR3 has 12 amino acids. Trimming shortened V by 5 bases and J by 17 bases, and 18 bases separated the two germline ends. The germline CDR1 and CDR2 sequences are MDHEN and SYDVKM. CDR3 DNA: TGTGCCAGCAGTCTACCGGGACAAGGGAGTTTTTTT. Translated, it gives CASSLPGQGSFF.

This clone came up a few times. The gene calls are TRBV18 and TRBJ2-1; 11 bases are a match to TRBD2. This CDR3 has 18 residues. V dropped 1 base and J dropped 0; count of bases not matched to a gene: 5. CDR1 KGHSH and CDR2 LQKENI come from the germline V gene. The CDR3 spells CASSPQPGLAASYNEQFF. The DNA of the CDR3 is TGTGCCAGCTCACCACAACCGGGACTAGCGGCCTCCTACAATGAGCAGTTCTTC.

V gene TRBV30 combines with J gene TRBJ1-1, with D possibly matching TRBD1 (6 bases). CDR3 size: 13 residues. The V gene lost 4 bases and the J gene lost 0 bases, with 9 bases spanning the gap. Germline V gene lookup returns CDR1 GTSNPN and CDR2 SVGIG (reference sequence). The CDR3, as DNA: TGTGCCTGGACCACAGGGCTGAACACTGAAGCTTTCTTT. The encoded protein is CAWTTGLNTEAFF.

The rearrangement joins TRBV29-1 to TRBJ2-5; maybe TRBD1 (5 bases). The CDR3 is made up of 12 amino acids. From germline, CDR1 is SQVTM and CDR2 ANQGSEA. The ends were cut back, 6 bases at V and 4 bases at J, with 12 bases in the middle. The CDR3 region is CSVLRESETQYF. CDR3 bases: TGCAGCGTCCTCAGGGAATCAGAGACCCAGTACTTC.

The genes are TRBV29-1 and TRBJ2-7, with a weak D call TRBD1 (6 bases). The germline V gene has CDR1 SQVTM and CDR2 ANQGSEA. The CDR3 runs to 15 residues. Deletions cut 6 bases from V and 2 bases from J, with 20 bases between. The CDR3 protein is CSVHGRGTDTYEQYF. For the CDR3, the DNA is TGCAGCGTGCACGGAAGGGGGACGGACACCTACGAGCAGTACTTC.

The sample holds one count of this clone. J is TRBJ2-4 and V is TRBV6-5, with a possible D match to TRBD1 (6 bases). The CDR3 runs 14 residues. Germline-derived CDR1 and CDR2 are MNHEY and SVGAGI. The germline V and J ends were trimmed by 4 bases and 9 bases, with 16 bases remaining between them. Here the CDR3 DNA reads TGTGCCAGCAGTTCCCCCGACAGGTTCGGCATTCAGTACTTC. It yields the protein CASSSPDRFGIQYF.

The chain employs TRBV10-3 and TRBJ2-1; 10 nucleotides match TRBD2. V shed 6 bases, J shed 8 bases, and the junction held 7 bases outside the gene matches. Germline loops: CDR1 ENHRY, CDR2 SYGVKD. This CDR3 has 14 amino acids. This CDR3 reads CAIRSGTSVDEQFF. The CDR3 DNA sequence: TGTGCCATCAGATCCGGGACTAGCGTGGATGAGCAGTTCTTC.

This chain connects TRBV5-5 to TRBJ2-5; D remains unclear. The germline V gene has CDR1 SGHKS and CDR2 YYEKEE (reference sequence). V dropped 1 base and J dropped 2 bases, with 9 bases sitting between them. The CDR3 extends over 14 amino acids. As DNA, the CDR3 is TGTGCCAGCAGCTTGTCCCCAGGTCAAGAGACCCAGTACTTC. Its protein product is CASSLSPGQETQYF.

This clone came up a few times. V is TRBV7-9 and J is TRBJ2-6; 8 nucleotides match TRBD1. CDR3 length: 18 residues. Germline loops: CDR1 SEHNR, CDR2 FQNEAQ (reference sequence). J was trimmed by 2 bases and V by 4 bases; bases with no gene match: 10. In nucleotides, the CDR3 is TGTGCCAGCAGCTCCAGGGGGCGTGGATCTGCTGGGGCCAACGTCCTGACTTTC. Protein product: CASSSRGRGSAGANVLTF.

The chain recombines TRBV5-1 with TRBJ2-5; D unclear. CDR1 and CDR2 from the germline V gene are SGHRS and YFSETQ. The V and J ends lost 2 bases and 4 bases respectively, with 15 bases between them. The length of the CDR3 is 15 residues. The CDR3 sequence is CASSFGGLRGETQYF. The CDR3 nucleotides are TGCGCCAGCAGCTTCGGCGGTCTAAGAGGAGAGACCCAGTACTTC. Filled out from reference TRBV5-1 and TRBJ2-5, the complete variable domain reads KAGVTQTPRYLIKTRGQQVTLSCSPISGHRSVSWYQQTPGQGLQFLFEYFSETQRNKGNFPGRFSGRQFSNSRSEMNVSTLELGDSALYLCASSFGGLRGETQYFGPGTRLLVL.

As concerns this clone: One end of the junction is discordant with germline, which a read error may explain. This chain links TRBV5-1 with TRBJ1-4; TRBD1 is a possible D gene (6 bases). The CDR3 runs 15 residues. Germline assignment: CDR1 SGHRS and CDR2 YFSETQ. Written as DNA, the CDR3 is TGTGCCAGCAGCTTGGCGGGGGGGCAAAGTGAAAAACTGTTTTTT. It specifies CASSLAGGQSEKLFF.